The clone carrying this T cell receptor (beta chain) was counted between two and nine times. The authors' processing: For nucleated cells, counts were estimated from reference gene primer amplification. Data came from immunoSEQ multiplex PCR; TCRdb stores just in-frame clones and leaves some out. V and J calls and clone size are as listed in that table; D and trimming were resolved from the DNA. The table lists tens of thousands of clones, about nine tenths of them singletons, with less than 35% in the top ten. This sample is drawn from a study of blood T cell repertoires in COVID-19. On the study more broadly: Specimens from acute and convalescent COVID-19 originated in the United States, Italy and Spain. PBMCs, B-cell-depleted T cells, or T cells provided the cDNA or gDNA that made up the material.

There are 14 residues in the CDR3. Between the trimmed V and J ends, which lost 4 bases and 7 bases, there was a span of 14 bases. The germline V gene encodes CDR1 MDHEN and CDR2 SYDVKM. The chain links TRBV28 to TRBJ1-5; possibly TRBD1 for D (5 bases). The TCR was taken from a man aged 50 to 60 with active or convalescent COVID-19. The sample was peripheral blood. The CDR3 spells CASSSPGGYQPQHF. The CDR3 DNA reads TGTGCCAGCAGTTCGCCGGGGGGGTACCAGCCCCAGCATTTT.